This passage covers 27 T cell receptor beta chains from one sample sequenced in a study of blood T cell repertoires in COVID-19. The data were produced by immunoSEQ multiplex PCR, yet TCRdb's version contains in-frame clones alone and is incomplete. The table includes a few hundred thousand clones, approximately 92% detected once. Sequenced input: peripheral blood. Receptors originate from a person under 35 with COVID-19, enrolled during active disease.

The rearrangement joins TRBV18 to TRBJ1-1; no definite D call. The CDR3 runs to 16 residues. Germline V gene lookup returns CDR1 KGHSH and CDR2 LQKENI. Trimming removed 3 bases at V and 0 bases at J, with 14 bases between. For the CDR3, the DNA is TGTGCCAGCTCACCGCGATATTTATTCATGAACACTGAAGCTTTCTTT. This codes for CASSPRYLFMNTEAFF.

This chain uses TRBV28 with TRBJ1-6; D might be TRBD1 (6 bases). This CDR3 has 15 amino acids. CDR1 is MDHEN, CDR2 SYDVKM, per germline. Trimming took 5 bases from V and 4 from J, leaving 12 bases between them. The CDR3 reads CASSAEGGYNSPLHF. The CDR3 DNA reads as TGTGCCAGCAGTGCTGAGGGGGGGTATAATTCACCCCTCCACTTT.

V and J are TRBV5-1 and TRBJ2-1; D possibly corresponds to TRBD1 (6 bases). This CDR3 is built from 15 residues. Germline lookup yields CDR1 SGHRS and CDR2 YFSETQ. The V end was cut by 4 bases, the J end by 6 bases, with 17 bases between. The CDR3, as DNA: TGCGCCAGCAGCCGAACAGGGAAGGCTGGCAATGAGCAGTTCTTC. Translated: CASSRTGKAGNEQFF.

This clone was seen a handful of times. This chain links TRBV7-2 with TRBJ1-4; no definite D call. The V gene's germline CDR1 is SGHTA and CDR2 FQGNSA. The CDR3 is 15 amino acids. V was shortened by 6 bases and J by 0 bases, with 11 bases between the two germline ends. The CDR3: CASSRSTATNEKLFF. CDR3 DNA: TGTGCCAGCAGTCGTTCAACTGCAACTAATGAAAAACTGTTTTTT.

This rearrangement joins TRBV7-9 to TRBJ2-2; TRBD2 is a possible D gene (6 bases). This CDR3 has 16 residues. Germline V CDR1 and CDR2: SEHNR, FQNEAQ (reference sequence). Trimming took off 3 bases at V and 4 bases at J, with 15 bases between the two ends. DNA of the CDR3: TGTGCCAGCAGCTTTATTACAGCGGGCAGCACCGGGGAGCTGTTTTTT. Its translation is CASSFITAGSTGELFF.

The CDR3 DNA reads TGTGCCAGCAGTCCAGGATTAAACGTTGGAAACACCATATATTTT. This encodes CASSPGLNVGNTIYF. The rearrangement joins TRBV27 to TRBJ1-3, with no clear D. With 5 bases removed from V and 3 bases from J, the gap between germline ends came to 14 bases. Germline CDR1 and CDR2: MNHEY and SMNVEV (reference sequence). The CDR3 consists of 15 residues.

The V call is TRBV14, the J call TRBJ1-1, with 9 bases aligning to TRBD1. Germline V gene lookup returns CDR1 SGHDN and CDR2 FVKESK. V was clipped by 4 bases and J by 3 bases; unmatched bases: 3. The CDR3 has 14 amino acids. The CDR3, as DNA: TGTGCCAGCAGCCCCCGGACAGGGGACACTGAAGCTTTCTTT. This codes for CASSPRTGDTEAFF. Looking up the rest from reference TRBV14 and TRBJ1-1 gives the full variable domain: EAGVTQFPSHSVIEKGQTVTLRCDPISGHDNLYWYRRVMGKEIKFLLHFVKESKQDESGMPNNRFLAERTGGTYSTLKVQPAELEDSGVYFCASSPRTGDTEAFFGQGTRLTVV.

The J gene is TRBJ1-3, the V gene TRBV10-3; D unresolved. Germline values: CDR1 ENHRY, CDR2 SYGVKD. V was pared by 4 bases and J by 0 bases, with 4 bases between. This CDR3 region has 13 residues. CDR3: CAISAGSGNTIYF. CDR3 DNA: TGTGCCATCAGTGCAGGCTCTGGAAACACCATATATTTT.

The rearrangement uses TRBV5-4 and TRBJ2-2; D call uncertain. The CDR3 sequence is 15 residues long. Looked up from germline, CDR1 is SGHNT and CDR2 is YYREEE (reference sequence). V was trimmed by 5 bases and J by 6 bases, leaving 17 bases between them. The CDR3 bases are TGTGCCAGCAGTATACCGGGTCTCTCCTCCGGGGAGCTGTTTTTT. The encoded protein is CASSIPGLSSGELFF.

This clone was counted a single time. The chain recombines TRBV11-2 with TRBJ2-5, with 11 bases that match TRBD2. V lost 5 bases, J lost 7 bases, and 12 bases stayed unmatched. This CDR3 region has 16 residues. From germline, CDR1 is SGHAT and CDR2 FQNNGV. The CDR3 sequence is CASSPMTSGAPGTQYF. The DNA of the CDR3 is TGTGCCAGCAGCCCAATGACTAGCGGGGCCCCCGGGACCCAGTACTTC. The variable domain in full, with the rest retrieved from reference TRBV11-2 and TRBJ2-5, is EAGVAQSPRYKIIEKRQSVAFWCNPISGHATLYWYQQILGQGPKLLIQFQNNGVVDDSQLPKDRFSAERLKGVDSTLKIQPAKLEDSAVYLCASSPMTSGAPGTQYFGPGTRLLVL.

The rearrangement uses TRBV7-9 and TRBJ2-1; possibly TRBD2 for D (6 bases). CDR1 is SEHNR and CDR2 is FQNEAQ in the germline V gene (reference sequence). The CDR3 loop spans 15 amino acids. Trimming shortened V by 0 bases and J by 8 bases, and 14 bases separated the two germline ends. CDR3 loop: CASSLAMRGIDEQFF. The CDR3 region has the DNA TGTGCCAGCAGCTTAGCGATGCGGGGCATCGATGAGCAGTTCTTC.

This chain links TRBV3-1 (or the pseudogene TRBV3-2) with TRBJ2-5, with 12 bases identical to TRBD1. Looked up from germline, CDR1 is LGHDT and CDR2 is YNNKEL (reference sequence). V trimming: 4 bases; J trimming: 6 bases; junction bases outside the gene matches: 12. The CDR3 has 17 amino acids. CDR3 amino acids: CASSRPDGTGGGKTQYF. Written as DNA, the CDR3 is TGTGCCAGCAGCCGACCAGATGGGACAGGGGGCGGTAAGACCCAGTACTTC.

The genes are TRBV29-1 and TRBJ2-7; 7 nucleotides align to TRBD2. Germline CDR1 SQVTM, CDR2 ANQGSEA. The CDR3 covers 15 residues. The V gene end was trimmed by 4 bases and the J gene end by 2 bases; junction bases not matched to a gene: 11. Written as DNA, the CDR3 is TGCAGCGTTGTTGTCGGCCTAGCGGACACCTACGAGCAGTACTTC. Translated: CSVVVGLADTYEQYF.

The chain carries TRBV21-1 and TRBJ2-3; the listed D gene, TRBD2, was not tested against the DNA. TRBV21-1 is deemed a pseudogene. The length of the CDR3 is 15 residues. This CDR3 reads CASSKAGAGTDTQYF. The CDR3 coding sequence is TGTGCCAGCAGCAAGGCGGGTGCGGGCACAGATACGCAGTATTTT.

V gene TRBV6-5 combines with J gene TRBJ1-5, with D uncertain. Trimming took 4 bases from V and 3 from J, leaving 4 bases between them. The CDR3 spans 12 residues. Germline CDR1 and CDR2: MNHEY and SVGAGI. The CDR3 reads CASSSNNQPQHF. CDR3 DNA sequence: TGTGCCAGCAGTTCTAACAATCAGCCCCAGCATTTT.

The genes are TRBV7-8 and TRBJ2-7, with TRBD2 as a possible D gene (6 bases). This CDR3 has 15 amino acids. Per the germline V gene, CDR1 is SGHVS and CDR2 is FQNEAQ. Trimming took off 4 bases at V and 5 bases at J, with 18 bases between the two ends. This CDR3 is CASSYGGIDLDEQYF. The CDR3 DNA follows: TGTGCCAGCAGCTATGGCGGGATAGACTTGGACGAGCAGTACTTC. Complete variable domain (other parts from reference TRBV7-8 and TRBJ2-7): GAGVSQSPRYKVAKRGQDVALRCDPISGHVSLFWYQQALGQGPEFLTYFQNEAQLDKSGLPSDRFFAERPEGSVSTLKIQRTQQEDSAVYLCASSYGGIDLDEQYFGPGTRLTVT.

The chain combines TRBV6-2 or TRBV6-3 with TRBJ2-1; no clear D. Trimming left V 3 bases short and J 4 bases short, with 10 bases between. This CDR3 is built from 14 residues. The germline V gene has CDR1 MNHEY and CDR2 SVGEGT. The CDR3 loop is CASSYQAPYNEQFF. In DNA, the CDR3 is TGTGCCAGCAGTTATCAAGCACCTTACAATGAGCAGTTCTTC.

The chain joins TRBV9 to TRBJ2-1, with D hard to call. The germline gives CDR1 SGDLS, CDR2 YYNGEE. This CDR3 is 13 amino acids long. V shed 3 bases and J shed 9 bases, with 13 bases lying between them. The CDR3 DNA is TGTGCCAGCAGCGCTGGAGACGCCGCTGAGCAGTTCTTC. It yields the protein CASSAGDAAEQFF.

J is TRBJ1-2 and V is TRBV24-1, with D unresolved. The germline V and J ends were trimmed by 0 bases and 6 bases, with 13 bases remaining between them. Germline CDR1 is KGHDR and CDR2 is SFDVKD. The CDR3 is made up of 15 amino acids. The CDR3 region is CATSDLHGGSHGYTF. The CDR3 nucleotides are TGTGCCACCAGTGATTTGCACGGCGGTTCCCATGGCTACACCTTC.

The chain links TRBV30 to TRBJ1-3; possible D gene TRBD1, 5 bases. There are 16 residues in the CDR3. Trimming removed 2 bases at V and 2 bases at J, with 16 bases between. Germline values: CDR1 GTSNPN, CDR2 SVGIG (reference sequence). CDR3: CAWSPRDRTPGNTIYF. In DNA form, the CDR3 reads TGTGCCTGGAGTCCGCGGGACCGAACTCCTGGAAACACCATATATTTT.

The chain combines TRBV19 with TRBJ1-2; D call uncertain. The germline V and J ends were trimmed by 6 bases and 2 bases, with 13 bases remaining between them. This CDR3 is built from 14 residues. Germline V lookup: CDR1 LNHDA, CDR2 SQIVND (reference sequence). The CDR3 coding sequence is TGTGCCAGTAGCGAAACGGGAGGGAACTATGGCTACACCTTC. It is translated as CASSETGGNYGYTF.

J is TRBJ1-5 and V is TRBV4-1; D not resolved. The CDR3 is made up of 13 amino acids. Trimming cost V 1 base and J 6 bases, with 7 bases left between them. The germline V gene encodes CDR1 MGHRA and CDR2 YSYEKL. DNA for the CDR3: TGCGCCAGCAGCCAAGGACGAGGTCAGCCCCAGCATTTT. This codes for CASSQGRGQPQHF.

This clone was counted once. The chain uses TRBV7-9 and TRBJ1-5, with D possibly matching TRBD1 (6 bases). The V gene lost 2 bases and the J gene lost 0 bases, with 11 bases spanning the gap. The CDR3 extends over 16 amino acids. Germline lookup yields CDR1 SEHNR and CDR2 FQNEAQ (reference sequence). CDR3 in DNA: TGTGCCAGCAGCTTATCGCAGGGGACTAGCAATCAGCCCCAGCATTTT. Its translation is CASSLSQGTSNQPQHF.

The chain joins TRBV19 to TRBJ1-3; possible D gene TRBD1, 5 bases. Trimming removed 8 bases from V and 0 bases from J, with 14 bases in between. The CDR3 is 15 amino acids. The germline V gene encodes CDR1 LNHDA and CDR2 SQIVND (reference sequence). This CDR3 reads CASARQLNSGNTIYF. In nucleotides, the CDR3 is TGTGCCAGTGCCAGACAGCTCAACTCTGGAAACACCATATATTTT.

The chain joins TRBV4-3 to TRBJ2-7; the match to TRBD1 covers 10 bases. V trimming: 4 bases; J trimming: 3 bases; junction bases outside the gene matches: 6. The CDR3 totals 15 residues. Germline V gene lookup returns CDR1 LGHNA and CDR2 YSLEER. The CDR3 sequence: CASSPGGQGNYEQYF. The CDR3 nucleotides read TGCGCCAGCAGCCCTGGGGGACAGGGGAACTACGAGCAGTACTTC.

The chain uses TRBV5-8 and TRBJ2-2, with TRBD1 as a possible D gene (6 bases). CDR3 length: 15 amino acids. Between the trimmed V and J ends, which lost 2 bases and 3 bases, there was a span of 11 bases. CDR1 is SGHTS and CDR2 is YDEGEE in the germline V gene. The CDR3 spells CASSFGQTDTGELFF. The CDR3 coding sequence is TGTGCCAGCAGCTTCGGACAGACGGACACCGGGGAGCTGTTTTTT.

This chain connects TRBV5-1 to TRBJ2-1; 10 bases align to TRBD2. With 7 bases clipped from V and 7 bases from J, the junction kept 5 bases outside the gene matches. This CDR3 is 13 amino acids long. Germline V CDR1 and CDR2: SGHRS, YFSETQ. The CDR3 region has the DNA TGCGCCAGCGCTAGCGGGAGACCTAATGAGCAGTTCTTC. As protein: CASASGRPNEQFF.